The 31 T cell receptor beta chains below were found in one sample sequenced in a study of T cell responses to AZD1222 COVID-19 vaccine. The assay was immunoSEQ multiplex PCR, and TCRdb's table has in-frame clones only and misses some. The sample has some 150,000 clones; 88% are singletons. The specimen was peripheral blood, collected 28 days after the second AZD1222 dose. These receptors were obtained from an adult who received the AZD1222 COVID-19 vaccine.

CDR3 protein: CASSARDTNTEAFF. For the CDR3, the DNA is TGTGCCAGCAGCGCCCGAGACACGAACACTGAAGCTTTCTTT. The V and J genes are TRBV7-9 and TRBJ1-1, with D unclear. CDR1 SEHNR and CDR2 FQNEAQ come from the germline V gene (reference sequence). V gave up 5 bases and J gave up 1 base, with 11 bases separating them. This CDR3 region has 14 residues.

This clone has only one observation. The chain links TRBV5-4 to TRBJ1-2; TRBD1 aligns across 12 bases. The CDR3 spans 15 residues. The V gene's germline CDR1 is SGHNT and CDR2 YYREEE (reference sequence). Trimming took 4 bases from V and 7 from J; bases not matched to a gene: 8. The CDR3 is CASSVGQGAVGGYTF. CDR3 coding DNA: TGTGCCAGCAGCGTGGGACAGGGGGCAGTTGGTGGCTACACCTTC.

This sequence joins TRBV30 and TRBJ2-1; D possibly matches TRBD1 or TRBD2 (5 bases each). CDR1 and CDR2 from the germline V gene are GTSNPN and SVGIG (reference sequence). V was clipped by 4 bases and J by 7 bases, with 17 bases between them. This CDR3 spans 14 amino acids. CDR3 residues: CAWNRGIDWNEQFF. Written as DNA, the CDR3 is TGTGCCTGGAATCGGGGCATCGATTGGAATGAGCAGTTCTTC.

The chain employs TRBV7-6 and TRBJ2-5, with 11 bases matching TRBD1. V was pared by 1 base and J by 4 bases, with 8 bases of the junction left unmatched. Germline CDR1 SGHVS, CDR2 FNYEAQ. CDR3 length equals 17 residues. CDR3 coding DNA: TGTGCCAGCAGCTTAGGCGGACAGGGGGCGTTGGGAGAGACCCAGTACTTC. Translating it yields CASSLGGQGALGETQYF.

The chain is built from TRBV9 and TRBJ1-5; TRBD1 might be the D (6 bases). CDR3 length equals 15 residues. Trimming pared 0 bases from V and 7 bases from J, leaving 14 bases between. Germline values: CDR1 SGDLS, CDR2 YYNGEE. The CDR3 loop reads CASSVEEGGGQPQHF. CDR3 nucleotides: TGTGCCAGCAGCGTAGAGGAAGGGGGGGGCCAGCCCCAGCATTTT.

This rearrangement joins TRBV6-6 to TRBJ1-2; perhaps TRBD1 as D (5 bases). V was pared by 0 bases and J by 0 bases, with 5 bases between. CDR3 length: 14 residues. Per the germline V gene, CDR1 is MNHNY and CDR2 is SVGAGI (reference sequence). The CDR3 DNA reads TGTGCCAGCAGTTACTCGACAGCTAACTATGGCTACACCTTC. Protein: CASSYSTANYGYTF.

The rearrangement joins TRBV5-6 to TRBJ1-2, with 8 bases lining up with TRBD1. The CDR3 consists of 14 residues. The germline V gene encodes CDR1 SGHDT and CDR2 YYEEEE. V dropped 0 bases and J dropped 6; count of bases not matched to a gene: 4. This CDR3 is CASSLEDRGDGYTF. CDR3 nucleotides: TGTGCCAGCAGCTTGGAAGACAGGGGCGATGGCTACACCTTC.

This chain joins TRBV6-5 and TRBJ1-5; the D gene is possibly TRBD1 (6 bases). Germline-derived CDR1 and CDR2 are MNHEY and SVGAGI. The CDR3 contains 13 residues. The V end was cut by 5 bases, the J end by 5 bases, with 10 bases between. The CDR3 is CASSPRGDQPQHF. In DNA form, the CDR3 reads TGTGCCAGCAGTCCTAGGGGGGATCAGCCCCAGCATTTT.

This clone was observed a single time. This rearrangement joins TRBV20-1 to TRBJ2-1, with TRBD2 identical over 11 bases. In germline, CDR1 is DFQATT, CDR2 SNEGSKA (reference sequence). J lost 7 bases, V lost 3 bases, and 5 bases had no gene match. The length of the CDR3 is 14 residues. CDR3 protein: CSASSGGASNEQFF. Written as DNA, the CDR3 is TGCAGTGCTAGTAGCGGGGGGGCTTCTAATGAGCAGTTCTTC.

This clone was recorded once. This chain joins TRBV18 and TRBJ2-5; TRBD1 agrees at 11 bases. There are 15 residues in the CDR3. Germline CDR1 reads KGHSH; CDR2 reads LQKENI. The ends lost 6 bases at V and 3 bases at J; junction bases unmatched: 6. The DNA of the CDR3 is TGTGCCAGCTCCCCCGGGACAGGGGGGAAAGAGACCCAGTACTTC. Translation gives CASSPGTGGKETQYF.

The chain employs TRBV14 and TRBJ2-5; the match to TRBD2 covers 14 bases. The CDR3 covers 17 residues. With 4 bases clipped from V and 5 bases from J, the junction kept 9 bases outside the gene matches. Germline CDR1 reads SGHDN; CDR2 reads FVKESK. CDR3: CASSRGRTSGGLETQYF. DNA for the CDR3: TGTGCCAGCAGCCGGGGCCGGACTAGCGGGGGGCTCGAGACCCAGTACTTC.

The chain has TRBV13 and TRBJ2-5, with D unresolved. Trimming pared 5 bases from V and 5 bases from J, leaving 18 bases between. Germline V gene sequence: CDR1 PRHDT, CDR2 FYEKMQ (reference sequence). The CDR3 is 15 residues long. CDR3 in DNA: TGTGCCAGCAGCCCCCAGGCGGCCTTGGGGGAGACCCAGTACTTC. This codes for CASSPQAALGETQYF.

This clone was counted between two and nine times. The V and J genes are TRBV7-7 and TRBJ2-6; D tentatively fits TRBD1 or TRBD2 (6 bases each). This CDR3 has 16 residues. CDR1 SSHAT and CDR2 FNYEAQ come from the germline V gene (reference sequence). Trimming took off 3 bases at V and 4 bases at J, with 13 bases between the two ends. The CDR3 protein is CASSFNSGAGANVLTF. The CDR3 region has the DNA TGTGCCAGCAGCTTCAACTCGGGGGCAGGGGCCAACGTCCTGACTTTC. The variable domain in full, with the rest retrieved from reference TRBV7-7 and TRBJ2-6, is GAGVSQSPRYKVTKRGQDVTLRCDPISSHATLYWYQQALGQGPEFLTYFNYEAQPDKSGLPSDRFSAERPEGSISTLTIQRTEQRDSAMYRCASSFNSGAGANVLTFGAGSRLTVL.

This clone showed up many times. This chain uses TRBV6-4 with TRBJ2-1; TRBD2 aligns across 14 bases. The CDR3 contains 15 residues. V shed 4 bases, J shed 8 bases, and the junction held 4 bases outside the gene matches. The germline V gene has CDR1 MRHNA and CDR2 SNTAGT. The CDR3 loop is CASSATSGGGDEQFF. The CDR3 coding sequence is TGTGCCAGCAGTGCGACTAGCGGGGGGGGCGATGAGCAGTTCTTC.

This chain joins TRBV6-6 and TRBJ2-5; TRBD2 matches 7 bases. CDR1 and CDR2 (germline): MNHNY, SVGAGI (reference sequence). J lost 10 bases, V lost 5 bases, and 10 bases had no gene match. The CDR3 is made up of 13 amino acids. Here the CDR3 DNA reads TGTGCCAGCAGTAAAAGCAGTCGGGGGGACCAGTACTTC. Its protein is CASSKSSRGDQYF.

The chain couples TRBV19 to TRBJ1-2; D call uncertain. Looked up from germline, CDR1 is LNHDA and CDR2 is SQIVND (reference sequence). Trimming left V 1 base short and J 8 bases short, with 5 bases between. The CDR3 has 11 residues. The CDR3 bases are TGTGCCAGTAGTATAGGGAACGGCTACACCTTC. Translating gives CASSIGNGYTF.

V gene TRBV9 combines with J gene TRBJ2-1; D remains unclear. The V gene's germline CDR1 is SGDLS and CDR2 YYNGEE. Trimming cost V 3 bases and J 10 bases, with 17 bases left between them. The CDR3 has 14 residues. CDR3 residues: CASSATGPLGEQFF. As DNA, the CDR3 is TGTGCCAGCAGCGCCACCGGGCCCCTAGGGGAGCAGTTCTTC.

The rearrangement uses TRBV5-1 and TRBJ2-2; perhaps TRBD1 as D (5 bases). The germline V gene encodes CDR1 SGHRS and CDR2 YFSETQ. The germline V and J ends were trimmed by 0 bases and 1 base, with 10 bases remaining between them. This CDR3 is built from 16 residues. The CDR3 nucleotides read TGCGCCAGCAGCTTGGAGGGGAAGGGGAACACCGGGGAGCTGTTTTTT. This translates into CASSLEGKGNTGELFF.

The chain combines TRBV5-4 with TRBJ2-7; TRBD1 aligns across 10 bases. V shed 2 bases, J shed 3 bases, and the junction held 5 bases outside the gene matches. Per germline, CDR1 SGHNT and CDR2 YYREEE (reference sequence). This CDR3 has 15 amino acids. CDR3 loop: CASSFPGQGYYEQYF. The CDR3 bases are TGTGCCAGCAGCTTTCCGGGACAGGGGTACTACGAGCAGTACTTC.

The chain has TRBV30 and TRBJ1-6; TRBD1 might be the D (5 bases). From germline, CDR1 is GTSNPN and CDR2 SVGIG (reference sequence). The CDR3 runs 11 residues. Trimming removed 6 bases from V and 10 bases from J, with 10 bases in between. CDR3 coding DNA: TGTGCCTGCGGGACGGGGTCACCCCTCCACTTT. It codes for CACGTGSPLHF.

In this sample, this clone turned up a few times. At one end, the junction sequence differs from germline, possibly due to a read error. The rearrangement links TRBV14 to TRBJ1-1; D uncertain. The CDR3 is 13 residues long. The V gene's germline CDR1 is SGHDN and CDR2 FVKESK. In nucleotides, the CDR3 is TGTGCCAGCAGCGAAGACGGGGTGACTGAAGCTTTCTTT. It translates to CASSEDGVTEAFF.

This chain links TRBV28 with TRBJ1-3; no clear D gene. V gave up 10 bases and J gave up 0 bases, with 16 bases separating them. Looked up from germline, CDR1 is MDHEN and CDR2 is SYDVKM. The CDR3 loop spans 15 amino acids. CDR3 protein: CATTPSTDSGNTIYF. CDR3 sequence (DNA): TGTGCCACTACTCCTTCCACGGACTCTGGAAACACCATATATTTT.

The rearrangement uses TRBV11-2 and TRBJ1-2; perhaps TRBD1 as D (5 bases). The CDR3 covers 12 residues. Germline loops: CDR1 SGHAT, CDR2 FQNNGV. V was trimmed by 0 bases and J by 6 bases, leaving 5 bases between them. The CDR3 loop reads CASSLDRDGYTF. The CDR3 DNA sequence: TGTGCCAGCAGCTTAGACAGGGATGGCTACACCTTC.

V is TRBV4-1 and J is TRBJ1-3; no clear D. Germline values: CDR1 MGHRA, CDR2 YSYEKL. The CDR3 is made up of 17 amino acids. Trimming shortened V by 0 bases and J by 0 bases, and 12 bases separated the two germline ends. This CDR3 reads CASSQDRRVSSGNTIYF. CDR3 DNA: TGCGCCAGCAGCCAAGATCGGAGGGTCTCCTCTGGAAACACCATATATTTT.

This chain joins TRBV20-1 and TRBJ2-5; D is possibly TRBD1 or TRBD2 (5 bases each). The CDR3 totals 10 residues. Germline CDR1 is DFQATT and CDR2 is SNEGSKA (reference sequence). The CDR3 DNA sequence: TGCAGCCCCTGGGGGGAGACCCAGTACTTC. It yields the protein CSPWGETQYF.

The chain is built from TRBV5-1 and TRBJ2-7; 9 positions agree with TRBD1. After removal of 2 bases from V and 3 bases from J, the junction contained 6 bases not matched to a gene. Looked up from germline, CDR1 is SGHRS and CDR2 is YFSETQ. This CDR3 region has 15 residues. This CDR3 is CASSFDRGSHYEQYF. CDR3 DNA sequence: TGCGCCAGCAGCTTTGACAGGGGGAGTCACTACGAGCAGTACTTC.

CDR3 bases: TGTGCCAGCCGCGAGACGAACACCGGGGAGCTGTTTTTT. Its translation: CASRETNTGELFF. The chain couples TRBV3-1 (or the pseudogene TRBV3-2) to TRBJ2-2; D gene unclear. V lost 8 bases and J 0 bases, leaving 7 bases between the germline ends. CDR1 is LGHDT, CDR2 YNNKEL, per germline (reference sequence). CDR3 length equals 13 residues.

This rearrangement joins TRBV9 to TRBJ1-4; no definite D call. This CDR3 is built from 15 residues. CDR1 SGDLS and CDR2 YYNGEE come from the germline V gene. Trimming removed 4 bases from V and 4 bases from J, with 14 bases in between. The CDR3 DNA follows: TGTGCCAGCAGCCCTTTGAGAGAGGGTAATGAAAAACTGTTTTTT. This codes for CASSPLREGNEKLFF.

In this sample, this clone turned up a few times. The V call is TRBV10-3, the J call TRBJ2-1, with 14 bases lining up with TRBD2. The J segment lost 4 bases and the V segment lost 3 bases, leaving 2 bases of the junction unmatched. This CDR3 comprises 16 residues. In germline, CDR1 is ENHRY, CDR2 SYGVKD. CDR3 residues: CAISEGTSGGYNEQFF. In nucleotides, the CDR3 is TGTGCCATCAGTGAAGGGACTAGCGGGGGTTACAATGAGCAGTTCTTC.

This clone was detected only once. J is TRBJ1-5 and V is TRBV19; D unresolved. The CDR3 totals 12 residues. Germline lookup yields CDR1 LNHDA and CDR2 SQIVND (reference sequence). V dropped 3 bases and J dropped 6 bases, with 6 bases sitting between them. The CDR3 is CASSMRGQPQHF. The CDR3 nucleotides read TGTGCCAGTAGTATGCGGGGTCAGCCCCAGCATTTT. Using reference TRBV19 and TRBJ1-5 for the parts outside the CDR3, the full variable domain is DGGITQSPKYLFRKEGQNVTLSCEQNLNHDAMYWYRQDPGQGLRLIYYSQIVNDFQKGDIAEGYSVSREKKESFPLTVTSAQKNPTAFYLCASSMRGQPQHFGDGTRLSIL.

This sequence joins TRBV6-5 and TRBJ1-5, with D possibly matching TRBD1 (5 bases). The CDR3 totals 15 residues. Trimming took off 2 bases at V and 4 bases at J, with 12 bases between the two ends. Germline-derived CDR1 and CDR2 are MNHEY and SVGAGI. The CDR3 nucleotides are TGTGCCAGCAGTTACCACGCGGGGGGTAATCAGCCCCAGCATTTT. Its translation: CASSYHAGGNQPQHF.